Listed here are 12 T cell receptor beta chains from one sample, sequenced in a study of T cell repertoires in cytomegalovirus infection. Each CDR3 protein gets one entry after TCRdb re-called the reads with MiXCR. The sample records some 350,000 distinct CDR3 sequences, about a sixth being singletons. Specimen: PBMCs. The receptor set was obtained from a human donor in good health (CMV status not recorded). Some clones in this sample may be carry-over from other donors' samples.

This clonotype was counted many times. The chain combines TRBV5-5 with TRBJ2-3; D gene uncertain. CDR3 length: 14 residues. Germline V CDR1 and CDR2: SGHKS, YYEKEE (reference sequence). Trimming took 4 bases from V and 6 from J, leaving 15 bases between them. The CDR3 bases are TGTGCCAGCAGCCTTGTTGCCCGGGCCGATACGCAGTATTTT. This encodes CASSLVARADTQYF.

This clonotype was seen a few times. The rearrangement uses TRBV20-1 and TRBJ2-1; D is undetermined. CDR3 size: 15 residues. Germline CDR1 is DFQATT and CDR2 is SNEGSKA (reference sequence). Trimming cost V 0 bases and J 15 bases, with 24 bases left between them. CDR3 in amino acids: CSARELRASPFHRFF. The DNA for the CDR3 is TGCAGTGCTAGAGAGCTCCGGGCCTCTCCTTTTCATAGGTTCTTC.

This clonotype occurred many times. V usage is TRBV11-2 and J usage is TRBJ1-6, with D possibly TRBD1 on 5 matching bases. The CDR3 extends over 13 amino acids. Trimming took 5 bases from V and 10 from J, leaving 12 bases between them. The V gene's germline CDR1 is SGHAT and CDR2 FQNNGV. CDR3 in amino acids: CASSQGAGSPLHF. The CDR3 DNA is TGTGCCAGCAGCCAAGGGGCAGGCTCACCCCTCCACTTT.

This clonotype appeared many times. The chain uses TRBV7-6 and TRBJ2-1, with 9 bases that match TRBD2. V gave up 1 base and J gave up 0 bases; unmatched junction bases: 4. Germline V gene sequence: CDR1 SGHVS, CDR2 FNYEAQ. The CDR3 runs 17 residues. The CDR3 DNA follows: TGTGCCAGCAGCTTAGTCGGCGGGGGGGACTCCTACAATGAGCAGTTCTTC. Its protein product is CASSLVGGGDSYNEQFF.

This clonotype was counted only a few times. V is TRBV11-2 and J is TRBJ2-3, with a weak D call TRBD2 (5 bases). The CDR3 is 16 residues long. From germline, CDR1 is SGHAT and CDR2 FQNNGV. The V end lost 7 bases, the J end lost 3 bases, and 20 bases lay between the germline ends. The CDR3 bases are TGTGCCAGCACCTCCACCGACGTCGGGGTAACAGATACGCAGTATTTT. This sequence encodes CASTSTDVGVTDTQYF.

This sequence joins TRBV6-1 and TRBJ1-1; D ambiguous. This CDR3 region has 13 residues. Trimming took off 9 bases at V and 3 bases at J, with 14 bases between the two ends. The germline V gene encodes CDR1 MNHNS and CDR2 SASEGT. CDR3 loop: CASVRARDTEAFF. The CDR3 DNA follows: TGTGCCAGTGTCCGGGCGAGGGACACTGAAGCTTTCTTT.

There are a few counts of this clonotype. This rearrangement joins TRBV6-5 to TRBJ1-2, with D maybe TRBD1 (5 bases). V was cut by 6 bases and J by 3 bases, with 11 bases left in between. The CDR3 sequence is 13 residues long. The germline CDR1 and CDR2 sequences are MNHEY and SVGAGI. In DNA, the CDR3 is TGTGCCAGCAGGGCTACAGGCTACTATGGCTACACCTTC. Translation: CASRATGYYGYTF.

The table lists this clonotype with a few counts. The chain carries TRBV6-6 and TRBJ2-1; no firm D call. Looked up from germline, CDR1 is MNHNY and CDR2 is SVGAGI (reference sequence). V gave up 3 bases and J gave up 0 bases, with 15 bases separating them. This CDR3 has 17 amino acids. The CDR3 reads CASSYSPPGFSYNEQFF. CDR3 DNA: TGTGCCAGCAGTTATTCCCCACCGGGCTTCTCCTACAATGAGCAGTTCTTC.

This clonotype was detected only a few times. The chain combines TRBV15 with TRBJ1-1; D remains ambiguous. CDR1 LNHNV and CDR2 YYDKDF come from the germline V gene (reference sequence). The CDR3 loop spans 16 amino acids. With 0 bases removed from V and 0 bases from J, the gap between germline ends came to 11 bases. The CDR3, as DNA: TGTGCCACCAGCAGAGACAGACTGTTGGTGAACACTGAAGCTTTCTTT. This codes for CATSRDRLLVNTEAFF.

This clonotype was counted ten times or more. The chain has TRBV6-2 or TRBV6-3 and TRBJ2-1; tentative D call: TRBD1 (6 bases). The CDR3 is 18 residues long. Germline assignment: CDR1 MNHEY and CDR2 SVGEGT. V was shortened by 0 bases and J by 9 bases, with 24 bases between the two germline ends. CDR3 amino acids: CASSYSRLRGQGLLEQFF. The CDR3 DNA sequence: TGTGCCAGCAGTTACTCGAGGTTACGGGGACAAGGTTTACTTGAGCAGTTCTTC.

In this sample, this clonotype turned up many times. This chain joins TRBV19 and TRBJ2-1; the D gene is possibly TRBD2 (5 bases). V lost 7 bases and J lost 9, with 16 bases in between. The CDR3 is made up of 13 amino acids. The germline CDR1 and CDR2 sequences are LNHDA and SQIVND (reference sequence). Here the CDR3 DNA reads TGTGCCAGTAATCCGGGGTCCGTGGGTGAGCAGTTCTTC. Its translation is CASNPGSVGEQFF.

This clonotype was recorded a few times. The V and J genes are TRBV7-2 and TRBJ1-6, with TRBD1 matching over 9 bases. This CDR3 is 15 amino acids long. CDR1 and CDR2 (germline): SGHTA, FQGNSA. V lost 1 base, J lost 14 bases, and 9 bases stayed unmatched. Here the CDR3 reads CASSLGGTGHASLHF. The CDR3 DNA follows: TGTGCCAGCAGCTTAGGCGGGACAGGGCATGCATCCCTCCACTTT.